Reported below is one T cell receptor (beta chain). Mismatch with germline at one junction end may stem from a read error. These data belong to a study of cytomegalovirus exposure and HLA in healthy donors. Both 60 Vbeta primers and 13 Jbeta primers went into the PCR. The assay was immunoSEQ multiplex PCR, and TCRdb's table has in-frame clones only and misses some. The sample lists about 130,000 clones, around 77% occurring once. The CDR3 has 14 residues. The V gene's germline CDR1 is KGHSH and CDR2 LQKENI. The sample was PBMCs. The TCR was taken from a man aged 25 to 45 in good health and CMV-seronegative. V is TRBV18 and J is TRBJ1-1; D remains ambiguous. CDR3 sequence (DNA): TGTGCCACCTCACAGTCCCAGGAGAACACTGAAGCTTTCTTT. It is translated as CATSQSQENTEAFF.